The 25 T cell receptor beta chains below come from one sample, sequenced in a study of blood T cell repertoires in COVID-19. Method: immunoSEQ multiplex PCR; TCRdb's copy keeps in-frame clones and lacks some. The table includes 200,000 to 250,000 clones, 80% detected once. The specimen was PBMCs or T cells enriched from blood (not recorded which). The receptors were sampled from a woman between 40 and 55 years old with acute COVID-19.

The gene calls are TRBV10-1 and TRBJ1-6; the D is unclear. The CDR3 runs 13 residues. The germline gives CDR1 WNHNN, CDR2 SYGVQD (reference sequence). The V gene lost 2 bases and the J gene lost 9 bases, with 8 bases spanning the gap. CDR3 sequence (DNA): TGCGCCAGCAGTGAGATCCGGGGTTCACCCCTCCACTTT. Amino acids: CASSEIRGSPLHF.

This chain joins TRBV28 and TRBJ1-3; D remains ambiguous. The CDR3 contains 14 residues. Per the germline V gene, CDR1 is MDHEN and CDR2 is SYDVKM. The V gene lost 4 bases and the J gene lost 2 bases, with 9 bases spanning the gap. The CDR3 sequence is CASSSRVPGNTIYF. In nucleotides, the CDR3 is TGTGCCAGCAGTTCGAGGGTCCCTGGAAACACCATATATTTT.

The chain uses TRBV13 and TRBJ2-3, with 10 bases identical to TRBD1. There are 17 residues in the CDR3. The junction had 8 bases not matched to a gene; V was cut back by 5 bases and J by 0 bases. Germline loops: CDR1 PRHDT, CDR2 FYEKMQ (reference sequence). The CDR3 spells CASSVWTGGGSTDTQYF. The CDR3 DNA reads as TGTGCCAGCAGCGTCTGGACAGGGGGAGGAAGCACAGATACGCAGTATTTT.

The chain combines TRBV4-1 with TRBJ1-5, with no clear D. The CDR3 consists of 17 residues. Per the germline V gene, CDR1 is MGHRA and CDR2 is YSYEKL. Deletions cut 4 bases from V and 2 bases from J, with 18 bases between. CDR3 nucleotides: TGCGCCAGCAGCCCTCTGCTAGCGGGAAGTGGCAATCAGCCCCAGCATTTT. Translating it yields CASSPLLAGSGNQPQHF.

The chain joins TRBV5-1 to TRBJ2-1; D uncertain. CDR3 length equals 14 residues. From germline, CDR1 is SGHRS and CDR2 YFSETQ. V was cut by 1 base and J by 5 bases, with 10 bases left in between. The CDR3 is CASSLRGVNNEQFF. The CDR3 nucleotides read TGCGCCAGCAGCTTGAGAGGCGTAAACAATGAGCAGTTCTTC.

The V call is TRBV7-8, the J call TRBJ2-1; 10 bases match TRBD2. The V segment lost 5 bases and the J segment 6 bases; nucleotides outside the gene matches: 7. Germline values: CDR1 SGHVS, CDR2 FQNEAQ. The CDR3 is 15 amino acids. The CDR3 coding sequence is TGTGCCAGCAGCAAATCTAGCGGGAGTTTCAATGAGCAGTTCTTC. Translating it yields CASSKSSGSFNEQFF.

V usage is TRBV21-1 and J usage is TRBJ1-5. TRBV21-1 is labeled a pseudogene. The CDR3 is 17 amino acids. The CDR3 DNA reads TGTGCCAGCAGCAAAGCGCTTATTGGTGCAGGAGGGCAGCCCCAGCATTTT. Translating it yields CASSKALIGAGGQPQHF.

This clone came up once. The chain combines TRBV19 with TRBJ1-5, with D possibly matching TRBD1 (5 bases). The CDR3 runs 14 residues. V lost 8 bases and J lost 0, with 11 bases in between. The germline V gene encodes CDR1 LNHDA and CDR2 SQIVND (reference sequence). The CDR3 loop reads CASRDLPSNQPQHF. The CDR3 DNA reads as TGTGCCAGTCGGGACTTGCCTAGCAATCAGCCCCAGCATTTT.

The V and J genes are TRBV5-4 and TRBJ2-1; the D gene is possibly TRBD2 (6 bases). Germline lookup yields CDR1 SGHNT and CDR2 YYREEE (reference sequence). V was shortened by 4 bases and J by 7 bases, with 21 bases between the two germline ends. CDR3 length: 16 residues. CDR3 in DNA: TGTGCCAGCAGCCGGGACTTTCCATGGGGAACAAATGAGCAGTTCTTC. Translating gives CASSRDFPWGTNEQFF.

The J gene is TRBJ2-5, the V gene TRBV5-5, with D possibly matching TRBD1 (5 bases). Trimming removed 2 bases from V and 4 bases from J, with 15 bases in between. From germline, CDR1 is SGHKS and CDR2 YYEKEE (reference sequence). The CDR3 has 15 residues. The CDR3 here is CASSFGGASGETQYF. The CDR3 nucleotides are TGTGCCAGCAGCTTCGGTGGGGCTTCGGGAGAGACCCAGTACTTC.

The V and J genes are TRBV28 and TRBJ1-5, with 10 bases lining up with TRBD1. The ends lost 5 bases at V and 3 bases at J; junction bases unmatched: 4. Germline values: CDR1 MDHEN, CDR2 SYDVKM. CDR3 length: 15 amino acids. The CDR3 DNA reads TGTGCCAGCAGTAGGACAGGGGGGGTCAATCAGCCCCAGCATTTT. As protein: CASSRTGGVNQPQHF.

The V and J genes are TRBV7-9 and TRBJ2-7; 9 positions agree with TRBD1. Unmatched junction bases numbered 12, after V lost 10 bases and J lost 5 bases. The CDR3 loop spans 14 amino acids. Germline V gene lookup returns CDR1 SEHNR and CDR2 FQNEAQ (reference sequence). CDR3 sequence: CATAGTGTIDEQYF. As DNA, the CDR3 is TGTGCCACAGCCGGGACAGGGACTATCGACGAGCAGTACTTC.

The chain uses TRBV18 and TRBJ1-1; TRBD1 agrees at 8 bases. V trimming: 3 bases; J trimming: 1 base; junction bases outside the gene matches: 7. This CDR3 comprises 16 residues. Germline CDR1 and CDR2: KGHSH and LQKENI. CDR3 in amino acids: CASSPNTGGPNTEAFF. In DNA, the CDR3 is TGTGCCAGCTCACCTAACACAGGGGGACCGAACACTGAAGCTTTCTTT.

V and J are TRBV6-2 or TRBV6-3 and TRBJ2-7, with D perhaps TRBD1 (6 bases). Looked up from germline, CDR1 is MNHEY and CDR2 is SVGEGT. V lost 0 bases, J lost 5 bases, and 14 bases lay in between. The CDR3 contains 15 residues. The CDR3 region has the DNA TGTGCCAGCAGTTACTCCCCATACCCAGGGGACGAGCAGTACTTC. This encodes CASSYSPYPGDEQYF.

The V and J genes are TRBV4-1 and TRBJ2-3; perhaps TRBD2 as D (6 bases). CDR3 size: 13 residues. CDR1 MGHRA and CDR2 YSYEKL come from the germline V gene. V was shortened by 4 bases and J by 4 bases, with 9 bases between the two germline ends. The CDR3 DNA reads as TGCGCCAGCAGCCCGGGGGAGGCAGATACGCAGTATTTT. Its translation is CASSPGEADTQYF.

The chain links TRBV7-2 to TRBJ2-3; a weak D match, TRBD2 (5 bases). Looked up from germline, CDR1 is SGHTA and CDR2 is FQGNSA. V was cut by 5 bases and J by 11 bases, with 14 bases left in between. CDR3 length: 12 residues. CDR3 DNA: TGTGCCAGCAGCCGCCAAGAGGGCATGCAGTATTTT. As protein: CASSRQEGMQYF.

This clone was detected only once. This specimen includes other DNA sequences encoding the same CDR3. The chain has TRBV3-1 (or the pseudogene TRBV3-2) and TRBJ2-7, with 7 nucleotides matching TRBD1. Germline V gene data show CDR1 as LGHDT and CDR2 as YNNKEL (reference sequence). CDR3 size: 14 residues. J was trimmed by 1 base and V by 1 base; bases with no gene match: 1. CDR3: CASSQGQGSYEQYF. As DNA, the CDR3 is TGTGCCAGCAGCCAAGGACAGGGTTCCTACGAGCAGTACTTC.

This clone has just a few counts. The rearrangement links TRBV6-5 to TRBJ2-5; tentative D call: TRBD2 (5 bases). Between the trimmed V and J ends, which lost 6 bases and 4 bases, there was a span of 15 bases. The germline V gene encodes CDR1 MNHEY and CDR2 SVGAGI. This CDR3 is built from 14 residues. The chain's CDR3 is CASRQRRGTETQYF. The DNA for the CDR3 is TGTGCCAGCAGACAACGACGGGGTACAGAGACCCAGTACTTC.

The chain is built from TRBV5-1 and TRBJ2-3; 10 bases agree with TRBD1. V lost 2 bases, J lost 6 bases, and 3 bases stayed unmatched. This CDR3 is 14 amino acids long. Germline CDR1 and CDR2: SGHRS and YFSETQ. In nucleotides, the CDR3 is TGCGCCAGCAGCTTAAGACAGGGGGCCGATACGCAGTATTTT. Translating it yields CASSLRQGADTQYF. The variable domain in full, completed from reference TRBV5-1 and TRBJ2-3, reads KAGVTQTPRYLIKTRGQQVTLSCSPISGHRSVSWYQQTPGQGLQFLFEYFSETQRNKGNFPGRFSGRQFSNSRSEMNVSTLELGDSALYLCASSLRQGADTQYFGPGTRLTVL.

J is TRBJ1-5 and V is TRBV10-3, with a possible D match to TRBD1 (5 bases). Per germline, CDR1 ENHRY and CDR2 SYGVKD. V gave up 8 bases and J gave up 2 bases, with 13 bases separating them. This CDR3 region has 14 residues. The CDR3 sequence: CAIGDSLGNQPQHF. CDR3 sequence (DNA): TGTGCCATCGGAGACAGCTTGGGCAATCAGCCCCAGCATTTT.

The chain employs TRBV2 and TRBJ1-6; D is perhaps TRBD1 (6 bases). This CDR3 comprises 12 residues. Germline CDR1 SNHLY, CDR2 FYNNEI. V dropped 7 bases and J dropped 8 bases, with 9 bases sitting between them. The CDR3 region is CASNRVDSPLHF. DNA for the CDR3: TGTGCCAGCAACAGGGTCGATTCACCCCTCCACTTT. Together with reference TRBV2 and TRBJ1-6, the CDR3 gives the full variable domain: EPEVTQTPSHQVTQMGQEVILRCVPISNHLYFYWYRQILGQKVEFLVSFYNNEISEKSEIFDDQFSVERPDGSNFTLKIRSTKLEDSAMYFCASNRVDSPLHFGNGTRLTVT.

The rearrangement links TRBV28 to TRBJ2-1; D is possibly TRBD2 (5 bases). The CDR3 runs to 13 residues. Trimming stripped 2 bases from V and 8 bases from J, with 10 bases between. Germline V gene lookup returns CDR1 MDHEN and CDR2 SYDVKM. CDR3: CASSLAGVDEQFF. The CDR3 nucleotides read TGTGCCAGCAGTTTAGCCGGGGTGGATGAGCAGTTCTTC. The variable domain in full, completed from reference TRBV28 and TRBJ2-1, reads DVKVTQSSRYLVKRTGEKVFLECVQDMDHENMFWYRQDPGLGLRLIYFSYDVKMKEKGDIPEGYSVSREKKERFSLILESASTNQTSMYLCASSLAGVDEQFFGPGTRLTVL.

This clone was observed once. This chain uses TRBV29-1 with TRBJ2-7, with TRBD1 matching 8 bases. The CDR3 sequence is 15 residues long. The germline CDR1 and CDR2 sequences are SQVTM and ANQGSEA. Trimming took 0 bases from V and 2 from J; bases not matched to a gene: 6. The CDR3 here is CSVEDRTGKPYEQYF. The CDR3 DNA reads TGCAGCGTTGAAGACCGGACAGGGAAGCCCTACGAGCAGTACTTC.

V is TRBV9 and J is TRBJ1-1; no reliable D call. Trimming stripped 3 bases from V and 4 bases from J, with 13 bases between. Germline CDR1 SGDLS, CDR2 YYNGEE. This CDR3 region has 14 residues. The CDR3 reads CASSARGGPTEAFF. The CDR3 nucleotides read TGTGCCAGCAGCGCGAGAGGTGGCCCCACTGAAGCTTTCTTT.

The V gene is TRBV6-5, the J gene TRBJ2-1; no clear D. This CDR3 spans 13 amino acids. Trimming removed 5 bases at V and 9 bases at J, with 14 bases between. The V gene's germline CDR1 is MNHEY and CDR2 SVGAGI. The CDR3 DNA sequence: TGTGCCAGCAGTCGAGAATCTACGCGTGAGCAGTTCTTC. Translation gives CASSRESTREQFF.